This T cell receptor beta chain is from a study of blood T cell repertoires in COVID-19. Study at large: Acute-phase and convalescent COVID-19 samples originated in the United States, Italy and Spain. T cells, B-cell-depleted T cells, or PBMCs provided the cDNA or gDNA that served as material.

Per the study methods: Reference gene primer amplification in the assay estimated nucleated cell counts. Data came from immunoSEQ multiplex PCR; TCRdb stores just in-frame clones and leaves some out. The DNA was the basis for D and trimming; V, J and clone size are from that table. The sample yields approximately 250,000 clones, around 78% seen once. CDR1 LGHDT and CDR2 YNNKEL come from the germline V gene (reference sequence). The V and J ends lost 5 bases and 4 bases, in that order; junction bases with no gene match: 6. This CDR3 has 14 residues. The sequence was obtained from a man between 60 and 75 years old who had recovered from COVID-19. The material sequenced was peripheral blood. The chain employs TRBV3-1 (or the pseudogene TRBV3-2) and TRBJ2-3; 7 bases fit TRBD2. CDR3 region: CASSGSGLADTQYF. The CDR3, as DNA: TGTGCCAGCAGCGGCAGTGGACTAGCAGATACGCAGTATTTT.